Listed below are T cell receptor beta chains from one sample, sequenced in a study of radiotherapy plus CTLA-4 blockade in lung cancer. Repertoires were generated with immunoSEQ multiplex PCR, while TCRdb's copy carries only in-frame clones and drops some. This table has around 82,000 clones, around 80% appearing once. The sequences come from peripheral blood, collected from a patient treated with radiotherapy plus ipilimumab. Receptors were obtained from a human donor with non-small cell lung cancer who had stable disease on radiotherapy plus ipilimumab. The CDR3 runs from the conserved cysteine through the conserved F or W. D genes are given only for firm matches. Part of the rows lack a size; the others show once, few, many or a class for expanded clones.

TRBD1,TRBV5-4,-,TRBJ2-7,TGTGCCAGCAGCTCGGACAGGGCAAACGAGCAGTACTTC,CASSSDRANEQYF
TRBD2,TRBV4-2,-,TRBJ2-3,TGTGCCAGCAGCCAAGCGACTAGCGGGCGTGGGGCAGATATGCAGTATTTT,CASSQATSGRGADMQYF
-,TRBV28,few,TRBJ2-7,TGTGCCAGCAGCCCCGGGGGGACAGGTAAATACGAGCAGTACTTC,CASSPGGTGKYEQYF
-,TRBV9,-,TRBJ1-1,TGTGCCAGCAGCGTAGGAAGGAACACTGAAGCTTTCTTT,CASSVGRNTEAFF
-,TRBV6-5,-,TRBJ1-6,TGTGCCAGCAGTTACAACCAGGGGAATTCACCCCTCCACTTT,CASSYNQGNSPLHF
-,TRBV11-2,-,TRBJ2-1,TGTGCCAGCAGCTTAGATAGGCGGGCTGGAGAGCAGTTCTTC,CASSLDRRAGEQFF
-,TRBV11-2,-,TRBJ2-3,TGTGCCAGCAGCTTAGATCGGAGCAATACGCAGTATTTT,CASSLDRSNTQYF
-,TRBV6-1,-,TRBJ1-6,TGTGCCAGCCAGAAAGCTGACCCACCCCTCCACTTT,CASQKADPPLHF
TRBD1,TRBV6-6,-,TRBJ2-7,TGTGCCAGCAGTTACGGCAGGGGGCGATACGAGCAGTACTTC,CASSYGRGRYEQYF
-,TRBV29-1,-,TRBJ2-5,TGCAGCGTTGATATGAGACGGATCCAAGAGACCCAGTACTTC,CSVDMRRIQETQYF
-,TRBV7-8,once,TRBJ2-3,TGTGCCAGCACCACGGCGGCTAGAGGGGGAGATACGCAGTATTTT,CASTTAARGGDTQYF
TRBD1,TRBV2,-,TRBJ2-7,TGTGCCAGCAACTACAGGGGCGCCAACGAGCAGTACTTC,CASNYRGANEQYF
-,TRBV9,-,TRBJ2-1,TGTGCCAGCAGCGTTAGGGCGGTCTCCTACAATGAGCAGTTCTTC,CASSVRAVSYNEQFF
-,TRBV2,-,TRBJ2-3,TGTGCCAGCAGGCTATTAGTAAACTCGGGCGCAGATACGCAGTATTTT,CASRLLVNSGADTQYF
TRBD1,TRBV5-8,-,TRBJ1-4,TGTGCCAGCAGCGCCGGGACAGGGGTAGGAGAAAAACTGTTTTTT,CASSAGTGVGEKLFF
-,TRBV7-2,-,TRBJ2-5,TGTGCCAGCAGCTTAGCGCTAGGGGTCCGGCAAGAGACCCAGTACTTC,CASSLALGVRQETQYF
TRBD1,TRBV28,-,TRBJ1-2,TGTGCCAGCAGCGGACAGGGCAACGGCTACACCTTC,CASSGQGNGYTF
-,TRBV5-1,-,TRBJ2-5,TGCGCCAGCAGCTTGGACGGGACACCGCAAAATTCCCAAGAGACCCAGTACTTC,CASSLDGTPQNSQETQYF
-,TRBV6-4,-,TRBJ2-1,TGTGCCAGCAGTGCAATACAGGGTGGAGGGCAGTTCTTC,CASSAIQGGGQFF
-,TRBV5-1,-,TRBJ2-5,TGCGCCAGCAGAGTAATGACTCAAGAGACCCAGTACTTC,CASRVMTQETQYF
TRBD2,TRBV5-4,-,TRBJ2-1,TGTGCCAGCAGCTTGGGGACTAGCGGGGGCCTAGAGCAGTTCTTC,CASSLGTSGGLEQFF
TRBD2,TRBV5-4,-,TRBJ2-5,TGTGCCAGCAGCTTGGGGGGGGGTTCCTTCGAAGAGACCCAGTACTTC,CASSLGGGSFEETQYF
TRBD1,TRBV5-1,-,TRBJ1-2,TGCGCCAGCAGCGAGTCACAGGGGCACTATGGCTACACCTTC,CASSESQGHYGYTF
TRBD1,TRBV6-6,-,TRBJ1-2,TGTGCCAGCAGCCCGACAGGGTTTAACTATGGCTACACCTTC,CASSPTGFNYGYTF
-,TRBV21-1,-,TRBJ2-1,TGTGCCAGCAGCAAAGAAGGCCCAGCGGGACTACCAAGCTCCTACAATGAGCAGTTCTTC,CASSKEGPAGLPSSYNEQFF
TRBD1,TRBV9,-,TRBJ1-3,TGTGCCAGCAGCGTAGAGGCGGGGACAGGGGGCCGGGCCACCATATATTTT,CASSVEAGTGGRATIYF
-,TRBV28,-,TRBJ2-5,TGTGCCAGCAGTCCCCGGACGGTACACGAGGGAGAGACCCAGTACTTC,CASSPRTVHEGETQYF
TRBD1,TRBV30,-,TRBJ1-3,TGTGCCTGGTACGACCCCGGGACAGGTACTGGAAACACCATATATTTT,CAWYDPGTGTGNTIYF
-,TRBV28,-,TRBJ2-6,TGTGCCGGCGGAGAGGGGCACGGGGCCAACGTCCTGACTTTC,CAGGEGHGANVLTF
-,TRBV4-1,few,TRBJ2-1,TGCGCCAGCAGCCAAGACTACAGGGTTACCTACAATGAGCAGTTCTTC,CASSQDYRVTYNEQFF
TRBD2,TRBV28,-,TRBJ2-4,TGTGCCAGCAGTAAGATAGCGGGAGAAAACATTCAGTACTTC,CASSKIAGENIQYF
-,TRBV2,-,TRBJ2-7,TGTGCCAGCAGTGACGAGCTAGCTGTGACCTACGAGCAGTACTTC,CASSDELAVTYEQYF
-,TRBV19,-,TRBJ2-7,TGTGCCAGTAGTATGGAAGGCGGATACGAGCAGTACTTC,CASSMEGGYEQYF
-,TRBV19,-,TRBJ1-5,TGTGCCAGTAGATCAACGGCCACAGTCCGTACGAGCAATCAGCCCCAGCATTTT,CASRSTATVRTSNQPQHF
-,TRBV4-2,-,TRBJ2-7,TGTGCCAGCAGCCAAGATCCAAGGGATACCTACGAGCAGTACTTC,CASSQDPRDTYEQYF
-,TRBV30,-,TRBJ1-1,TGTGCCTGGGATATGCAGGGAAGTAGTACTGAAGCTTTCTTT,CAWDMQGSSTEAFF
TRBD1,TRBV5-4,-,TRBJ1-2,TGTGCCAGCAGCTTGGGACAGGGGAATGGCTACACCTTC,CASSLGQGNGYTF
-,TRBV10-2,-,TRBJ1-5,TGCGCCAGCAGTGAGTTAGGCAATCAGCCCCAGCATTTT,CASSELGNQPQHF
TRBD1,TRBV6-1,few,TRBJ2-5,TGTGCCAGCAGTGGCCGGGACAGAGAGACCCAGTACTTC,CASSGRDRETQYF
-,TRBV20-1,-,TRBJ2-7,TGCAGTGCGACAGGCCCGGAGGAGCAGTACTTC,CSATGPEEQYF
-,TRBV30,-,TRBJ2-3,TGTGCATTCGGGTTTCGGGTGGCAGATACGCAGTATTTT,CAFGFRVADTQYF
TRBD1,TRBV5-6,-,TRBJ1-2,TGTGCCAGCAGCACCGGGACAGGGTGGCAGGGGGACTATGGCTACACCTTC,CASSTGTGWQGDYGYTF
-,TRBV7-9,-,TRBJ1-4,TGTGCCAGCAGCGCTACAGGGAGCTACCCTTGGGAGGAAAAACTGTTTTTT,CASSATGSYPWEEKLFF
TRBD2,TRBV7-6,-,TRBJ2-7,TGTGCCAGCAGCTTGATCGCTAGCGGGAGCCCAGGCGAGCAGTACTTC,CASSLIASGSPGEQYF
-,TRBV27,-,TRBJ2-5,TGTGCCAGCAGTAATACCCAAGAGACCCAGTACTTC,CASSNTQETQYF
-,TRBV5-1,once,TRBJ2-7,TGCGCCAGCAGCTTGGGAATCGGGAACTCCTACGAGCAGTACTTC,CASSLGIGNSYEQYF
-,TRBV5-6,-,TRBJ2-7,TGTGCCAGCAGCTTGCGGACACCCTACGAGCAGTACTTC,CASSLRTPYEQYF
TRBD2,TRBV10-2,-,TRBJ2-7,TGCGCCAGCAGCCCTAGCGGGAGTACCAGCGAGCAGTACTTC,CASSPSGSTSEQYF
-,TRBV9,few,TRBJ1-1,TGTGCCAGCAGCGTAGTGGTACAGAACACTGAAGCTTTCTTT,CASSVVVQNTEAFF
TRBD1,TRBV18,-,TRBJ2-7,TGTGCCAGCTCACCAAGGCAGGGGGCTTCCTACGAGCAGTACTTC,CASSPRQGASYEQYF
TRBD2,TRBV2,few,TRBJ2-2,TGTGCCAGCAAGGCTAGCGGGCTGGGCGGGGAGCTGTTTTTT,CASKASGLGGELFF
-,TRBV5-1,medium-sized,TRBJ1-3,TGCGCCAGCAGCCGCGAGACAGGCCGGCGTGGAAACACCATATATTTT,CASSRETGRRGNTIYF